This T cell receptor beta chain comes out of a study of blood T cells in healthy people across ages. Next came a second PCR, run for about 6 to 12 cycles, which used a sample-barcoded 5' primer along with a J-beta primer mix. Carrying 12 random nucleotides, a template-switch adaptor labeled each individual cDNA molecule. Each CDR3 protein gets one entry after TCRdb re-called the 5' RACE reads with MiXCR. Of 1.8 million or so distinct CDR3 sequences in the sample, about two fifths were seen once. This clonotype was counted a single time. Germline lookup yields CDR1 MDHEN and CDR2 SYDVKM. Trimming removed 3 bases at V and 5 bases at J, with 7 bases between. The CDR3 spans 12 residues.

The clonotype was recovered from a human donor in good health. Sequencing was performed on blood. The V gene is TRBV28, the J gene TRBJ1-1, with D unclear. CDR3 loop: CASSFQVTEAFF. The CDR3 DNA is TGTGCCAGCAGTTTCCAAGTTACTGAAGCTTTCTTT.